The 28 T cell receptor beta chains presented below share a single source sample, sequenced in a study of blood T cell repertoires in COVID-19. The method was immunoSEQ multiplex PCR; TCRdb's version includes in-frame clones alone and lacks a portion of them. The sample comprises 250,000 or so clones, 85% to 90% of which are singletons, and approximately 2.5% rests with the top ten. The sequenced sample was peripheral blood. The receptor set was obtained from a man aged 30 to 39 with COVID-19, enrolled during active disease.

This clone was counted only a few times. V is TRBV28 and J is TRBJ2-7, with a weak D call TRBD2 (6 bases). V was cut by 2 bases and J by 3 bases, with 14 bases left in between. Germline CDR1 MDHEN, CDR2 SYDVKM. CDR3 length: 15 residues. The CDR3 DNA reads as TGTGCCAGCAGTTTAGGGGGAGGCTTAAACTACGAGCAGTACTTC. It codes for CASSLGGGLNYEQYF.

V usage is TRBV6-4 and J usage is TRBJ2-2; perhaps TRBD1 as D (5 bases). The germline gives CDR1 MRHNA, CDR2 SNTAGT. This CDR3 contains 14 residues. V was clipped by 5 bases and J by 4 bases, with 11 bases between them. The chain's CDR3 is CASSPTGSTGELFF. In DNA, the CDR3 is TGTGCCAGCAGTCCAACAGGTAGCACCGGGGAGCTGTTTTTT.

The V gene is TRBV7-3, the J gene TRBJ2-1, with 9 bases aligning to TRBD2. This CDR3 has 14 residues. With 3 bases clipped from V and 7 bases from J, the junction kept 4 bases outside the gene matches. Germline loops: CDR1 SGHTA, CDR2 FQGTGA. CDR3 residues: CASSFAGLANEQFF. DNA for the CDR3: TGTGCCAGCAGCTTTGCCGGACTAGCGAATGAGCAGTTCTTC.

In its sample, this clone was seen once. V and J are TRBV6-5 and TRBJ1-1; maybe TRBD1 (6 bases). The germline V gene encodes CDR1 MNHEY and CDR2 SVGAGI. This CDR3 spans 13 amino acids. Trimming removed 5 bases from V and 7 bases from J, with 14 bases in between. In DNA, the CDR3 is TGTGCCAGCAGTCGGACAGAGCTCTATGAAGCTTTCTTT. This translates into CASSRTELYEAFF.

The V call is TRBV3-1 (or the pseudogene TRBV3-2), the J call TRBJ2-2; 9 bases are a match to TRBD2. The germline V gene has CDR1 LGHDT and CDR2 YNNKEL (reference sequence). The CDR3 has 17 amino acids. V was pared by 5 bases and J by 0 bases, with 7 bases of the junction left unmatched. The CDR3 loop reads CASSYGLARTNTGELFF. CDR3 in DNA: TGTGCCAGCAGCTACGGACTAGCGCGTACGAACACCGGGGAGCTGTTTTTT.

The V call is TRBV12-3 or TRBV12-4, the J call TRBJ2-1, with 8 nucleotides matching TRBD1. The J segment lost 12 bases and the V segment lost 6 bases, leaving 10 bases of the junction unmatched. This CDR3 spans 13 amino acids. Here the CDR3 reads CASSLDRVTWQFF. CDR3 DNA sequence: TGTGCCAGCAGCCTGGACAGGGTAACATGGCAGTTCTTC.

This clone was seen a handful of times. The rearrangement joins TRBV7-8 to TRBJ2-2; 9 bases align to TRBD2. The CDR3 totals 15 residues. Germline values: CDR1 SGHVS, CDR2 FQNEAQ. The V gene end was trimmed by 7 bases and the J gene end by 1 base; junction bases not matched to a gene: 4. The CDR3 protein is CASTLTSGNTGELFF. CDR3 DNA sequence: TGTGCCAGCACCCTGACTAGCGGGAACACCGGGGAGCTGTTTTTT.

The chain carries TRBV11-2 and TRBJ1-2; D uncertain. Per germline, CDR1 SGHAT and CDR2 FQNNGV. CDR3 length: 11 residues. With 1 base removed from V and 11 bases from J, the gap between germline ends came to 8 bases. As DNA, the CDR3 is TGTGCCAGCAGCTTAGGGGCCCTGTACACCTTC. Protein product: CASSLGALYTF. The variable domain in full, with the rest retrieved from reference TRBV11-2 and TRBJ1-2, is EAGVAQSPRYKIIEKRQSVAFWCNPISGHATLYWYQQILGQGPKLLIQFQNNGVVDDSQLPKDRFSAERLKGVDSTLKIQPAKLEDSAVYLCASSLGALYTFGSGTRLTVV.

CDR3 region: CASSLVQGRNEQFF. The CDR3 DNA follows: TGTGCCAGCAGCTTGGTGCAGGGCCGGAATGAGCAGTTCTTC. V gene TRBV5-4 combines with J gene TRBJ2-1, with D possibly being TRBD1 (5 bases). The germline V gene encodes CDR1 SGHNT and CDR2 YYREEE (reference sequence). V dropped 0 bases and J dropped 7 bases, with 11 bases sitting between them. This CDR3 comprises 14 residues.

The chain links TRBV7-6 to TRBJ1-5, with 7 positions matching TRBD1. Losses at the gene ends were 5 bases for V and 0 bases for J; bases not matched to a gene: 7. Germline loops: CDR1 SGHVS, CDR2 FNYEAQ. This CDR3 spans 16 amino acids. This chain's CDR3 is CASSAGTAYSNQPQHF. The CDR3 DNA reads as TGTGCCAGCAGCGCTGGGACAGCTTATAGCAATCAGCCCCAGCATTTT.

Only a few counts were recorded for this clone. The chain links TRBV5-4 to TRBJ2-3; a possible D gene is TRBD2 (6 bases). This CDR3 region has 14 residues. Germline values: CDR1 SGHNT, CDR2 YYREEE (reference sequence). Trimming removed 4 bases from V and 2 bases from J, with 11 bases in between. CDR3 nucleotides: TGTGCCAGCAGCCTGGGGGACTTCACAGATACGCAGTATTTT. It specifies CASSLGDFTDTQYF.

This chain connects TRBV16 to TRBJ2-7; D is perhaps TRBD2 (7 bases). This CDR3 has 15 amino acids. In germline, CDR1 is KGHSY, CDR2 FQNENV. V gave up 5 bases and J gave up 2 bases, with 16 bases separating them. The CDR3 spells CASSVTMGGPYEQYF. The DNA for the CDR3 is TGTGCCAGCAGCGTTACTATGGGGGGGCCCTACGAGCAGTACTTC.

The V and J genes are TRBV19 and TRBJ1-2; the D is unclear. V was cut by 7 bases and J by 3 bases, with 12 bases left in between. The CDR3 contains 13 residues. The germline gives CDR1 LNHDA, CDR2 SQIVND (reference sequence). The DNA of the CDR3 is TGTGCCAGTACTATCAGGCGGGACTATGGCTACACCTTC. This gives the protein CASTIRRDYGYTF.

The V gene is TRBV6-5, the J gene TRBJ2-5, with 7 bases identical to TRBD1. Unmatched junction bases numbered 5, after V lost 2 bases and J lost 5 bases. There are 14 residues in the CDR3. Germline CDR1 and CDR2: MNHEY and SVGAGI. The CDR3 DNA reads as TGTGCCAGCAGTTACGCACAGGGGCTTGAGACCCAGTACTTC. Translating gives CASSYAQGLETQYF.

The CDR3 DNA follows: TGTGCCATCAGTCGGGACAGGGTAAATTCACCCCTCCACTTT. It specifies CAISRDRVNSPLHF. The V call is TRBV10-3, the J call TRBJ1-6; TRBD1 matches 9 bases. The ends lost 5 bases at V and 7 bases at J; junction bases unmatched: 3. The CDR3 extends over 14 amino acids. CDR1 is ENHRY and CDR2 is SYGVKD in the germline V gene.

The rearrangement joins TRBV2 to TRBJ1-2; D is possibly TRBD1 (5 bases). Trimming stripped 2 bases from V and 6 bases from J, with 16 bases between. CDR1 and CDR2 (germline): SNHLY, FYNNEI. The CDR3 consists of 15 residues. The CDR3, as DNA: TGTGCCAGCAGTGAATTCGGGGGAGCAAGCGATGGCTACACCTTC. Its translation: CASSEFGGASDGYTF.

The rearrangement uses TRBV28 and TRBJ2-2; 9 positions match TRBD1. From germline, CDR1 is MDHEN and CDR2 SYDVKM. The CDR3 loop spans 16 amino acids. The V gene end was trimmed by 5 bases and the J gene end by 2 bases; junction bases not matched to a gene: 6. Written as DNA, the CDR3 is TGTGCCAGCAGTGAACAGGGGGCAATCAACACCGGGGAGCTGTTTTTT. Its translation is CASSEQGAINTGELFF.

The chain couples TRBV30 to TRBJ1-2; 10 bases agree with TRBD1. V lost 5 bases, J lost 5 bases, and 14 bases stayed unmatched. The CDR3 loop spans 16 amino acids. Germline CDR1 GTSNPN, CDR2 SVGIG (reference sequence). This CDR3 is CAWEGTGAPRWYGYTF. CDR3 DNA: TGTGCCTGGGAGGGGACAGGGGCTCCGAGGTGGTATGGCTACACCTTC.

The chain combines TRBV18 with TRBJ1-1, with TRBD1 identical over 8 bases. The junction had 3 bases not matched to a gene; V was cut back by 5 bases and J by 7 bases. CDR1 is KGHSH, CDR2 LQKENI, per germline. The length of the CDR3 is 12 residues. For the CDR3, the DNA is TGTGCCAGCTCAGCCGGGACAGGTGAAGCTTTCTTT. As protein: CASSAGTGEAFF.

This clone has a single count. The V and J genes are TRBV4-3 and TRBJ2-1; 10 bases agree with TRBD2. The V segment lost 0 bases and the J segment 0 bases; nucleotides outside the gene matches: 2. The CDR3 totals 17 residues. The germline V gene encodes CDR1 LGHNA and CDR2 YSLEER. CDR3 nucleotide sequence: TGCGCCAGCAGCCAAGATACTAGCGGGGCCTCCTACAATGAGCAGTTCTTC. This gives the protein CASSQDTSGASYNEQFF.

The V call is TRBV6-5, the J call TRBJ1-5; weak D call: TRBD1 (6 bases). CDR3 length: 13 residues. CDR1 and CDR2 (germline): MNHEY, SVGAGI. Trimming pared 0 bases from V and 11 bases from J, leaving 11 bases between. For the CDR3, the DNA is TGTGCCAGCAGTTACTCCGGGACATTTACCCAGCATTTT. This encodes CASSYSGTFTQHF.

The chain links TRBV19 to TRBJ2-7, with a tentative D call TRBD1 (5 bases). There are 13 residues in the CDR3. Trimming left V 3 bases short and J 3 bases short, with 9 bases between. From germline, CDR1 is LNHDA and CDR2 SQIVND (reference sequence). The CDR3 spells CASSIHRSYEQYF. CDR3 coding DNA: TGTGCCAGTAGTATCCACAGGAGCTACGAGCAGTACTTC.

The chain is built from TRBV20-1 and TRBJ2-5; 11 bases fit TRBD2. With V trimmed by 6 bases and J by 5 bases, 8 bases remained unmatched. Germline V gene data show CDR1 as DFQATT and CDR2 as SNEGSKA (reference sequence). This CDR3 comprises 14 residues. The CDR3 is CSASSGGAKETQYF. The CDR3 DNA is TGCAGTGCGAGTAGCGGGGGGGCGAAGGAGACCCAGTACTTC.

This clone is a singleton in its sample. The CDR3 sequence is CANDAAGYGYTF. The DNA of the CDR3 is TGTGCCAACGACGCGGCGGGCTATGGCTACACCTTC. The V gene is TRBV2, the J gene TRBJ1-2; D is ambiguous. Germline assignment: CDR1 SNHLY and CDR2 FYNNEI. Trimming took off 10 bases at V and 4 bases at J, with 13 bases between the two ends. This CDR3 is built from 12 residues.

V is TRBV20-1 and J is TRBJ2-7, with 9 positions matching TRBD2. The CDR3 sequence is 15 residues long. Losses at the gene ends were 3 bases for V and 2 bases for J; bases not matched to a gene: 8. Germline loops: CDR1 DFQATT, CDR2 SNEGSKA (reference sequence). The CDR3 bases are TGCAGTGCTAGTGTAGCTAGCGGGGTGACCTACGAGCAGTACTTC. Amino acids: CSASVASGVTYEQYF.

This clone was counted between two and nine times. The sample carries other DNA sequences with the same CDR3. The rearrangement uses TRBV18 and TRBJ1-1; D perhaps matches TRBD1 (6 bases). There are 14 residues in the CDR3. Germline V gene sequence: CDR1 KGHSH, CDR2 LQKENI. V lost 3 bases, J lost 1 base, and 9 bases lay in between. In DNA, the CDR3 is TGTGCCAGCTCACCGGGACAAACGAACACTGAAGCTTTCTTT. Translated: CASSPGQTNTEAFF. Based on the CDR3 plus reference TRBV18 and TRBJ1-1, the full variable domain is NAGVMQNPRHLVRRRGQEARLRCSPMKGHSHVYWYRQLPEEGLKFMVYLQKENIIDESGMPKERFSAEFPKEGPSILRIQQVVRGDSAAYFCASSPGQTNTEAFFGQGTRLTVV.

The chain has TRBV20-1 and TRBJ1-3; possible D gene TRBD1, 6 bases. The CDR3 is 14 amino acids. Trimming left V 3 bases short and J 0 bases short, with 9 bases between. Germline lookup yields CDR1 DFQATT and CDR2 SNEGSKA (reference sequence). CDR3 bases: TGCAGTGCTAGTACAGGGACCTCTGGAAACACCATATATTTT. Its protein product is CSASTGTSGNTIYF.

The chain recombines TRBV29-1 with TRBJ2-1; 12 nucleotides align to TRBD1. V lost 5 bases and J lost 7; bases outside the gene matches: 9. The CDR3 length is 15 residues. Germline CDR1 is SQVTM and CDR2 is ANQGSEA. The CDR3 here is CSVYQPGQGANEQFF. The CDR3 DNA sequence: TGCAGCGTTTATCAACCGGGACAGGGGGCAAATGAGCAGTTCTTC.